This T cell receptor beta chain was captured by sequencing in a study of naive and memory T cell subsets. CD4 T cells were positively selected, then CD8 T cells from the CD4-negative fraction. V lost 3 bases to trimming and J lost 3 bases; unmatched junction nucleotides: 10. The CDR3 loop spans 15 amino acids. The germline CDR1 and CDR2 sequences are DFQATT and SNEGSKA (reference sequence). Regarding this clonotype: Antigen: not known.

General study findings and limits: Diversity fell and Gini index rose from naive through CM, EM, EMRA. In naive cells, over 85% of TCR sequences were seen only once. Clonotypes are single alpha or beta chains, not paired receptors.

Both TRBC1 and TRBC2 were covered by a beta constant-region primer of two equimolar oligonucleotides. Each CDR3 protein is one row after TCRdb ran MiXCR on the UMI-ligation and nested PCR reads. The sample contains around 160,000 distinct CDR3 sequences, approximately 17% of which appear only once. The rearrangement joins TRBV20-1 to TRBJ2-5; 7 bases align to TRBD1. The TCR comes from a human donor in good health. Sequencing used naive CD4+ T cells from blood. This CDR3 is CSARGTDRSEETQYF. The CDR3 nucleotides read TGCAGTGCTAGGGGTACGGACAGGTCCGAAGAGACCCAGTACTTC.